This T cell receptor beta chain was identified during a study of blood T cell repertoires in COVID-19. For the study at large: Researchers got acute and convalescent COVID-19 samples from the United States, Italy and Spain. PBMCs, B-cell-depleted T cells, or T cells were the source of the cDNA or gDNA that made up the material.

In the authors' workflow: Scientists estimated how many nucleated cells there were by amplifying reference gene primers. Generated by immunoSEQ multiplex PCR, the TCRdb table keeps only in-frame clones and is missing some. The V and J calls and clone size are taken from that table; D and trimming were inferred from the DNA. The sample holds fewer than 350,000 clones, about nine tenths seen once. Recruits, aged 18 to 89 years, lived in 25 or so US areas. Germline CDR1 MNHEY, CDR2 SVGAGI. The CDR3 contains 12 residues. The junction had 0 bases not matched to a gene; V was cut back by 6 bases and J by 1 base.

This receptor was obtained from a woman in her thirties who had been exposed to COVID-19. The chain links TRBV6-5 to TRBJ2-7; 7 bases map to TRBD2. The specimen was PBMCs or T cells enriched from blood (not recorded which). CDR3 sequence reads: CASRRGSYEQYF. CDR3 DNA: TGTGCCAGCAGGCGGGGGTCCTACGAGCAGTACTTC.